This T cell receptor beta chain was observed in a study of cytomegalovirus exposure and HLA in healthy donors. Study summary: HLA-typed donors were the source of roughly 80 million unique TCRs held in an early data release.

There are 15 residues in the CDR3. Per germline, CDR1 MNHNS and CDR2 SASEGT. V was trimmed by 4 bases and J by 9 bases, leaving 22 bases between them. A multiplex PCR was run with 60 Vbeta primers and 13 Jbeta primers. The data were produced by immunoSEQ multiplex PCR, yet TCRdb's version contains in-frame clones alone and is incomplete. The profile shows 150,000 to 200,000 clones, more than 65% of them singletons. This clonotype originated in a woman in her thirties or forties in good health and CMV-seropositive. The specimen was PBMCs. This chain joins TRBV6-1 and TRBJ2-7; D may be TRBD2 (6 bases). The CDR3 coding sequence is TGTGCCAGCAGTGTATCGGGACTCAATCCGTCATTGCAGTACTTC. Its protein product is CASSVSGLNPSLQYF.